These 30 T cell receptor beta chains came from one sample sequenced in a study of T cell responses to AZD1222 COVID-19 vaccine. Sequencing was performed with immunoSEQ multiplex PCR; in TCRdb, only in-frame clones are kept and a portion is missing. The sample includes approximately 73,000 clones, 82% of them seen just once. The specimen comprised peripheral blood, sampled on day 0 of AZD1222 vaccination. The receptors stem from an adult in good health.

On this clone itself: Other DNA sequences in this specimen translate into the identical CDR3. The chain has TRBV5-1 and TRBJ2-7; 8 positions agree with TRBD2. CDR3 length equals 13 residues. The germline CDR1 and CDR2 sequences are SGHRS and YFSETQ. Trimming cost V 0 bases and J 6 bases; bases outside gene matches: 2. CDR3 DNA sequence: TGCGCCAGCAGCTTGGGGCGGGGGGTCGAGCAGTACTTC. Translated, it gives CASSLGRGVEQYF.

V is TRBV5-1 and J is TRBJ2-5, with D unresolved. The CDR3 has 14 amino acids. V lost 0 bases and J 1 base, leaving 7 bases between the germline ends. Germline CDR1 reads SGHRS; CDR2 reads YFSETQ. The DNA of the CDR3 is TGCGCCAGCAGCTTGGTTCAGTCCCAAGAGACCCAGTACTTC. Translation: CASSLVQSQETQYF.

The chain employs TRBV5-4 and TRBJ1-4; weak D call: TRBD1 (5 bases). The CDR3 is 15 amino acids. Trimming left V 4 bases short and J 6 bases short, with 16 bases between. Looked up from germline, CDR1 is SGHNT and CDR2 is YYREEE (reference sequence). The CDR3 protein is CASSLRTGGDEKLFF. In nucleotides, the CDR3 is TGTGCCAGCAGCCTAAGGACGGGGGGGGATGAAAAACTGTTTTTT. The whole variable domain, remainder taken from reference TRBV5-4 and TRBJ1-4, is ETGVTQSPTHLIKTRGQQVTLRCSSQSGHNTVSWYQQALGQGPQFIFQYYREEENGRGNFPPRFSGLQFPNYSSELNVNALELDDSALYLCASSLRTGGDEKLFFGSGTQLSVL.

This sequence joins TRBV6-6 and TRBJ1-1; D might be TRBD1 (6 bases). The CDR3 contains 15 residues. Germline CDR1 and CDR2: MNHNY and SVGAGI (reference sequence). V was clipped by 2 bases and J by 1 base, with 11 bases between them. The CDR3 here is CASSYGEGGNTEAFF. CDR3 coding DNA: TGTGCCAGCAGTTACGGGGAGGGGGGGAACACTGAAGCTTTCTTT.

The gene calls are TRBV9 and TRBJ2-5, with D possibly being TRBD1 or TRBD2 (5 bases each). CDR3 length: 14 residues. Between the trimmed V and J ends, which lost 4 bases and 5 bases, there was a span of 15 bases. Per germline, CDR1 SGDLS and CDR2 YYNGEE. For the CDR3, the DNA is TGTGCCAGCAGCCCCTCGGGGCGCCGGGAGACCCAGTACTTC. Residues: CASSPSGRRETQYF. The full variable domain, its missing parts supplied by reference TRBV9 and TRBJ2-5, is DSGVTQTPKHLITATGQRVTLRCSPRSGDLSVYWYQQSLDQGLQFLIQYYNGEERAKGNILERFSAQQFPDLHSELNLSSLELGDSALYFCASSPSGRRETQYFGPGTRLLVL.

The rearrangement joins TRBV18 to TRBJ2-7, with 8 positions matching TRBD2. From germline, CDR1 is KGHSH and CDR2 LQKENI. The length of the CDR3 is 16 residues. The ends lost 3 bases at V and 3 bases at J; junction bases unmatched: 10. As DNA, the CDR3 is TGTGCCAGCTCACCCCCAAGGAACGGGGGGGACTACGAGCAGTACTTC. Its protein is CASSPPRNGGDYEQYF.

The CDR3 nucleotides read TGTGCCAGCAGCTCACATCCGGGACAGCAGGGTGGCTACACCTTC. Amino acids: CASSSHPGQQGGYTF. This chain joins TRBV11-1 and TRBJ1-2, with TRBD1 matching 7 bases. Germline V gene sequence: CDR1 SGHAT, CDR2 FQDESV (reference sequence). The CDR3 is made up of 15 amino acids. After removal of 4 bases from V and 7 bases from J, the junction contained 12 bases not matched to a gene. The complete variable domain, with remaining parts taken from reference TRBV11-1 and TRBJ1-2, reads EAEVAQSPRYKITEKSQAVAFWCDPISGHATLYWYRQILGQGPELLVQFQDESVVDDSQLPKDRFSAERLKGVDSTLKIQPAELGDSAMYLCASSSHPGQQGGYTFGSGTRLTVV.

The V call is TRBV3-1 (or the pseudogene TRBV3-2), the J call TRBJ1-6; D not certain. The length of the CDR3 is 15 residues. Trimming removed 5 bases at V and 2 bases at J, with 10 bases between. Germline-derived CDR1 and CDR2 are LGHDT and YNNKEL (reference sequence). CDR3 sequence reads: CASSDQSTYNSPLHF. The CDR3 DNA is TGTGCCAGCAGCGACCAGAGTACCTATAATTCACCCCTCCACTTT.

The chain carries TRBV12-3 or TRBV12-4 and TRBJ1-1, with TRBD1 matching over 7 bases. The CDR3 loop spans 11 amino acids. V gave up 3 bases and J gave up 8 bases; unmatched junction bases: 0. CDR3 sequence reads: CASSLTGEAFF. The CDR3 DNA reads TGTGCCAGCAGTTTGACAGGGGAAGCTTTCTTT.

The chain joins TRBV19 to TRBJ1-3; no firm D call. This CDR3 comprises 12 residues. V shed 5 bases and J shed 2 bases, with 4 bases lying between them. CDR1 and CDR2 (germline): LNHDA, SQIVND (reference sequence). This chain's CDR3 is CASSYAGNTIYF. CDR3 in DNA: TGTGCCAGTAGTTACGCTGGAAACACCATATATTTT.

The genes are TRBV18 and TRBJ2-7, with 12 bases aligning to TRBD2. The CDR3 sequence is 14 residues long. The germline V gene has CDR1 KGHSH and CDR2 LQKENI. V dropped 2 bases and J dropped 4; count of bases not matched to a gene: 0. DNA of the CDR3: TGTGCCAGCTCACCAACTAGCGGGGGGTACGAGCAGTACTTC. Protein: CASSPTSGGYEQYF. Together with reference TRBV18 and TRBJ2-7, the CDR3 gives the full variable domain: NAGVMQNPRHLVRRRGQEARLRCSPMKGHSHVYWYRQLPEEGLKFMVYLQKENIIDESGMPKERFSAEFPKEGPSILRIQQVVRGDSAAYFCASSPTSGGYEQYFGPGTRLTVT.

CDR3 nucleotide sequence: TGTGCCAGCAGCAGGACAGGGGGCCACGAGCAGTACTTC. Amino acids: CASSRTGGHEQYF. The chain links TRBV7-2 to TRBJ2-7; 11 bases agree with TRBD1. V gave up 5 bases and J gave up 5 bases; unmatched junction bases: 2. The CDR3 runs to 13 residues. Germline V lookup: CDR1 SGHTA, CDR2 FQGNSA.

Written as DNA, the CDR3 is TGTGCCTGGGTGTCAGGTAGGGGTCCTCAAGAGACCCAGTACTTC. Its protein is CAWVSGRGPQETQYF. The chain combines TRBV30 with TRBJ2-5, with D possibly matching TRBD1 (5 bases). Germline V gene lookup returns CDR1 GTSNPN and CDR2 SVGIG (reference sequence). The V end was cut by 5 bases, the J end by 2 bases, with 18 bases between. The CDR3 contains 15 residues.

This chain connects TRBV7-9 to TRBJ1-1; D ambiguous. Germline values: CDR1 SEHNR, CDR2 FQNEAQ (reference sequence). The CDR3 loop spans 13 amino acids. The V end was cut by 5 bases, the J end by 1 base, with 8 bases between. The CDR3, as DNA: TGTGCCAGCAGCCCCCGGAAGAACACTGAAGCTTTCTTT. This translates into CASSPRKNTEAFF.

This chain connects TRBV5-1 to TRBJ1-5; D may be TRBD1 (6 bases). The germline gives CDR1 SGHRS, CDR2 YFSETQ. The CDR3 has 16 residues. Trimming removed 0 bases from V and 1 base from J, with 11 bases in between. CDR3 sequence: CASSLDPGASNQPQHF. For the CDR3, the DNA is TGCGCCAGCAGCTTGGATCCAGGGGCCAGCAATCAGCCCCAGCATTTT.

V is TRBV7-2 and J is TRBJ1-5, with D uncertain. The CDR3 totals 15 residues. Germline assignment: CDR1 SGHTA and CDR2 FQGNSA. V was shortened by 3 bases and J by 3 bases, with 12 bases between the two germline ends. The CDR3 region is CASSFRGNTNQPQHF. The CDR3 bases are TGTGCCAGCAGCTTTCGAGGGAATACCAATCAGCCCCAGCATTTT.

CDR3 coding DNA: TGTGCCAGCAGCCAAGGCCCCGGGGCAAGCAATCAGCCCCAGCATTTT. It encodes CASSQGPGASNQPQHF. This chain connects TRBV3-1 (or the pseudogene TRBV3-2) to TRBJ1-5; D is perhaps TRBD1 (5 bases). Germline CDR1 LGHDT, CDR2 YNNKEL (reference sequence). CDR3 length: 16 residues. V gave up 1 base and J gave up 1 base, with 11 bases separating them.

A remark on this clone: The sample holds other DNA sequences that translate to the same CDR3. The chain couples TRBV11-2 to TRBJ1-6; D call uncertain. CDR1 and CDR2 from the germline V gene are SGHAT and FQNNGV. Deletions cut 5 bases from V and 7 bases from J, with 15 bases between. CDR3 length: 15 amino acids. DNA for the CDR3: TGTGCCAGCAGCCTAGTCCGGACGGGGAATTCACCCCTCCACTTT. Residues: CASSLVRTGNSPLHF.

This chain uses TRBV5-8 with TRBJ2-5, with TRBD2 identical over 10 bases. The CDR3 runs to 15 residues. Germline-derived CDR1 and CDR2 are SGHTS and YDEGEE. The V and J ends lost 4 bases and 5 bases, in that order; junction bases with no gene match: 8. Written as DNA, the CDR3 is TGTGCCAGCAGCCTCGGGACTAGCGCAGTTGAGACCCAGTACTTC. Protein product: CASSLGTSAVETQYF.

Worth noting for this clone: The junction differs from germline at one of its ends, possibly a read error. The chain combines TRBV7-7 with TRBJ2-1, with TRBD2 matching over 10 bases. CDR3 length: 15 residues. Germline CDR1 and CDR2: SSHAT and FNYEAQ (reference sequence). In nucleotides, the CDR3 is TGTGCTAGCAGCGTAAGCGGGGGGGCCGTCAATGAGCAGTTCTTC. This encodes CASSVSGGAVNEQFF. The complete variable domain, with remaining parts taken from reference TRBV7-7 and TRBJ2-1, reads GAGVSQSPRYKVTKRGQDVTLRCDPISSHATLYWYQQALGQGPEFLTYFNYEAQPDKSGLPSDRFSAERPEGSISTLTIQRTEQRDSAMYRCASSVSGGAVNEQFFGPGTRLTVL.

The chain is built from TRBV4-3 and TRBJ1-4; no reliable D call. Deletions cut 0 bases from V and 4 bases from J, with 9 bases between. Germline CDR1 is LGHNA and CDR2 is YSLEER. There are 15 residues in the CDR3. The CDR3 sequence is CASSQDPGSNEKLFF. The CDR3 DNA is TGCGCCAGCAGCCAAGACCCGGGCAGTAATGAAAAACTGTTTTTT.

V usage is TRBV25-1 and J usage is TRBJ1-2; D gene uncertain. The CDR3 is 15 residues long. The germline V gene has CDR1 MGHDK and CDR2 SYGVNS. Trimming cost V 0 bases and J 7 bases, with 15 bases left between them. The CDR3, as DNA: TGTGCCAGCAGTGAATATGGAACTAAAGGAGGTGGCTACACCTTC. Translation gives CASSEYGTKGGGYTF.

The chain is built from TRBV30 and TRBJ1-3; the match to TRBD1 covers 8 bases. Germline V gene lookup returns CDR1 GTSNPN and CDR2 SVGIG (reference sequence). After removal of 5 bases from V and 0 bases from J, the junction contained 6 bases not matched to a gene. The CDR3 has 15 amino acids. The CDR3 region has the DNA TGTGCCTGGTGGGACAGGCGATACTCTGGAAACACCATATATTTT. Its translation: CAWWDRRYSGNTIYF.

The rearrangement links TRBV25-1 to TRBJ2-7; tentative D call: TRBD2 (5 bases). Germline V gene lookup returns CDR1 MGHDK and CDR2 SYGVNS. This CDR3 comprises 15 residues. V was pared by 4 bases and J by 3 bases, with 16 bases between. The CDR3 DNA reads TGTGCCAGCAGTGCAGGCGGAGGAAGGAACTACGAGCAGTACTTC. It specifies CASSAGGGRNYEQYF.

V gene TRBV7-9 combines with J gene TRBJ1-2; no firm D call. V dropped 5 bases and J dropped 2 bases, with 9 bases sitting between them. CDR1 SEHNR and CDR2 FQNEAQ come from the germline V gene (reference sequence). The CDR3 spans 13 residues. In nucleotides, the CDR3 is TGTGCCAGCAGCCAAGCAGAAAACTATGGCTACACCTTC. Translation gives CASSQAENYGYTF.

The J gene is TRBJ2-1, the V gene TRBV5-4; TRBD2 is a possible D gene (6 bases). The CDR3 is 17 amino acids. Deletions cut 5 bases from V and 4 bases from J, with 22 bases between. CDR1 is SGHNT, CDR2 YYREEE, per germline (reference sequence). The CDR3 is CASRPTAWGDLYNEQFF. Written as DNA, the CDR3 is TGTGCCAGCAGACCGACGGCTTGGGGGGATCTATACAATGAGCAGTTCTTC.

J is TRBJ1-1 and V is TRBV18, with 8 nucleotides matching TRBD1. V gave up 3 bases and J gave up 8 bases; unmatched junction bases: 17. In germline, CDR1 is KGHSH, CDR2 LQKENI. This CDR3 contains 17 residues. The CDR3 coding sequence is TGTGCCAGCTCACCGAGCGTCGCCGGGACAGGTGGCCGAGAAGCTTTCTTT. Its translation: CASSPSVAGTGGREAFF.

V usage is TRBV10-3 and J usage is TRBJ2-2; TRBD1 is a possible D gene (5 bases). The CDR3 has 14 amino acids. Trimming stripped 10 bases from V and 3 bases from J, with 15 bases between. CDR1 ENHRY and CDR2 SYGVKD come from the germline V gene. The CDR3 loop reads CATSTDTYTGELFF. CDR3 sequence (DNA): TGTGCCACCTCCACGGACACCTACACCGGGGAGCTGTTTTTT.

CDR3 protein: CASSPGGAGRYGYTF. CDR3 nucleotide sequence: TGTGCCAGTAGTCCGGGAGGGGCAGGGCGGTATGGCTACACCTTC. This sequence joins TRBV19 and TRBJ1-2; TRBD1 is a possible D gene (5 bases). Trimming left V 5 bases short and J 5 bases short, with 18 bases between. This CDR3 spans 15 amino acids. Germline assignment: CDR1 LNHDA and CDR2 SQIVND (reference sequence).

The gene calls are TRBV27 and TRBJ2-2, with 11 bases fitting TRBD2. CDR3 length: 20 amino acids. The germline V gene encodes CDR1 MNHEY and CDR2 SMNVEV (reference sequence). The V and J ends lost 7 bases and 3 bases, in that order; junction bases with no gene match: 19. CDR3 nucleotide sequence: TGTGCCAGCACCCTCAGGAGCACTAGCGGGAGTTCGAGGGACACCGGGGAGCTGTTTTTT. Translation gives CASTLRSTSGSSRDTGELFF.